The entry that follows covers one T cell receptor beta chain sequence. 13 Jbeta primers and 60 Vbeta primers were used for the PCR. TCRdb's table, derived via immunoSEQ multiplex PCR, lists solely in-frame clones and lacks some. The repertoire holds some 160,000 clones, 70% to 85% seen once, with roughly 6.5% in the top ten. The data stem from a study of cytomegalovirus exposure and HLA in healthy donors. Germline CDR1 and CDR2: SGHTA and FQGTGA. Trimming removed 4 bases from V and 2 bases from J, with 8 bases in between. There are 13 residues in the CDR3. Sequenced: PBMCs. The V gene is TRBV7-3, the J gene TRBJ1-1; no reliable D call. This sequence originates from a man in his fifties or sixties in good health and CMV-seropositive. CDR3 in DNA: TGTGCCAGCAGCTCCCAGATAAACACTGAAGCTTTCTTT. It codes for CASSSQINTEAFF.